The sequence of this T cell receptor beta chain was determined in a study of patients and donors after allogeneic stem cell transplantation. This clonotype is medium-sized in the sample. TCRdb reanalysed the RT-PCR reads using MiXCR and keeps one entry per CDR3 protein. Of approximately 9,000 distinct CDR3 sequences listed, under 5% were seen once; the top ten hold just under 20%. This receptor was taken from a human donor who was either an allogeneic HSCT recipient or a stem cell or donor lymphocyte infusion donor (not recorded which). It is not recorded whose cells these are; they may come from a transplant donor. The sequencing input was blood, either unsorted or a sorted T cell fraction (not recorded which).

CDR3 protein: CASSRVVQETQYF. The CDR3 nucleotides are TGTGCCAGCTCCAGGGTGGTCCAAGAGACCCAGTACTTC. This chain links TRBV27 with TRBJ2-5; possible D gene TRBD1, 5 bases. The germline V gene has CDR1 MNHEY and CDR2 SMNVEV (reference sequence). The CDR3 totals 13 residues. With 8 bases removed from V and 1 base from J, the gap between germline ends came to 11 bases.